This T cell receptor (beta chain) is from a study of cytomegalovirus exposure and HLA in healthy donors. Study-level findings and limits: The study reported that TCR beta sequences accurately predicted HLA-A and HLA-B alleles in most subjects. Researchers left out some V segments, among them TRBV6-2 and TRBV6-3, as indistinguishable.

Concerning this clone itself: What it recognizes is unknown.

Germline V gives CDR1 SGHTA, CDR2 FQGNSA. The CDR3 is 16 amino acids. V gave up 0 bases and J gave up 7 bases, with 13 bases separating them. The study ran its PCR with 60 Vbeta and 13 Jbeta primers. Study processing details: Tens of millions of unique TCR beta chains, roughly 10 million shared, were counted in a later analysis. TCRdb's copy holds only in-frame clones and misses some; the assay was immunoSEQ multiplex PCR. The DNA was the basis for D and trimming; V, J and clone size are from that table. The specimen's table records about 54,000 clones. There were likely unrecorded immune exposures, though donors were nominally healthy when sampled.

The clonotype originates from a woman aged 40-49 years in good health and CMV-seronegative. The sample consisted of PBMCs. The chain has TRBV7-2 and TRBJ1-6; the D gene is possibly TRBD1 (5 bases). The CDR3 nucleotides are TGTGCCAGCAGCTTAGCGGTAGGGGTTGGAAATTCACCCCTCCACTTT. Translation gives CASSLAVGVGNSPLHF.